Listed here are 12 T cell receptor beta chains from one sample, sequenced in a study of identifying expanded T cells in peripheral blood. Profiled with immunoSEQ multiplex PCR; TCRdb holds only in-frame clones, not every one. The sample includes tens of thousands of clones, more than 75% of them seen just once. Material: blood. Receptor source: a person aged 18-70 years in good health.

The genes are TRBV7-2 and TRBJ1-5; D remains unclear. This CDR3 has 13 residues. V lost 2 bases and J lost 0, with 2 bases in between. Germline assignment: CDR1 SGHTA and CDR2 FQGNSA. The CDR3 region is CASSLSSNQPQHF. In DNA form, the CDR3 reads TGTGCCAGCAGCTTATCTAGCAATCAGCCCCAGCATTTT. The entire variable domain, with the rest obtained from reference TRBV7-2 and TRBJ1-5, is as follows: GAGVSQSPSNKVTEKGKDVELRCDPISGHTALYWYRQSLGQGLEFLIYFQGNSAPDKSGLPSDRFSAERTGGSVSTLTIQRTQQEDSAVYLCASSLSSNQPQHFGDGTRLSIL.

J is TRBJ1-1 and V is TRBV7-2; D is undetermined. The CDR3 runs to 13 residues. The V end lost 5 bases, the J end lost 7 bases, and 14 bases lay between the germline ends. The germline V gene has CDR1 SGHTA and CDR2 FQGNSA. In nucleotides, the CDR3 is TGTGCCAGCAGCCCTCGGACCGAGAGTGAAGCTTTCTTT. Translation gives CASSPRTESEAFF.

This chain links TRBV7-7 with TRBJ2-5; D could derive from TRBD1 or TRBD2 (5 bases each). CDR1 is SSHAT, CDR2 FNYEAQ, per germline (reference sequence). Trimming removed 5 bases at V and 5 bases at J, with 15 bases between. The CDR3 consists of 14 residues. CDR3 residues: CASSPVQGGETQYF. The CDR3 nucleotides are TGTGCCAGCAGCCCCGTTCAGGGCGGGGAGACCCAGTACTTC.

The DNA for the CDR3 is TGTGCCAGCAGTTCCAACAGAGCGGGTGGCTACACCTTC. Protein sequence: CASSSNRAGGYTF. The chain is built from TRBV6-4 and TRBJ1-2, with D uncertain. Germline assignment: CDR1 MRHNA and CDR2 SNTAGT. Trimming left V 5 bases short and J 7 bases short, with 14 bases between. The CDR3 runs to 13 residues.

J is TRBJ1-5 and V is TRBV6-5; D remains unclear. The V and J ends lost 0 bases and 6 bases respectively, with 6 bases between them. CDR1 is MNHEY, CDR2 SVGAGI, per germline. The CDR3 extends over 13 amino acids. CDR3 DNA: TGTGCCAGCAGTTACTCCGCAGGTCAGCCCCAGCATTTT. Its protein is CASSYSAGQPQHF.

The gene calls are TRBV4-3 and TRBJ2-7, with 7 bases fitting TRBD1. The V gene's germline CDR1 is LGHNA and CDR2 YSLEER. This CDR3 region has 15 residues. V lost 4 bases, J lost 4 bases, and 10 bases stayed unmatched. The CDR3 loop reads CASSLSGQRSYEQYF. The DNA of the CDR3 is TGCGCCAGCAGCCTCTCGGGACAGAGGTCATACGAGCAGTACTTC.

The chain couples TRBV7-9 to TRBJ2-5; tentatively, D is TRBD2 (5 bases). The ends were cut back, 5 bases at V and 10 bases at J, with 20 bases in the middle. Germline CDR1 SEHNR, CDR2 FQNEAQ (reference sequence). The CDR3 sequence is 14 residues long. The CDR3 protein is CASSQIARRSLQYF. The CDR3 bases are TGTGCCAGCAGCCAGATAGCACGGAGGAGTCTCCAGTACTTC.

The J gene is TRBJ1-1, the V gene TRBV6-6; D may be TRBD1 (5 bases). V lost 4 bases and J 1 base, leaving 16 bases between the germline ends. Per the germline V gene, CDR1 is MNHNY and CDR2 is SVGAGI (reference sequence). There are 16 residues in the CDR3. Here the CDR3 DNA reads TGTGCCAGCAGTTTTCCCTCGGGACGGGGGAACACTGAAGCTTTCTTT. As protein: CASSFPSGRGNTEAFF.

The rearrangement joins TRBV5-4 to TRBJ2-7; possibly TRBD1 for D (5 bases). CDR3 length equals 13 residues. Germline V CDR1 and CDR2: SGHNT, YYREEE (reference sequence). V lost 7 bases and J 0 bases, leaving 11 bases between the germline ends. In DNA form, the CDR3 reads TGTGCCAGCCGACAGCGAAGCTCCTACGAGCAGTACTTC. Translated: CASRQRSSYEQYF.

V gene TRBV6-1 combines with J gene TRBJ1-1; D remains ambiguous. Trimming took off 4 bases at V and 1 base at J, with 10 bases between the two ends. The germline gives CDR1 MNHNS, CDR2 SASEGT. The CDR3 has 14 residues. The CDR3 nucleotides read TGTGCCAGCAGTGCAGAACACCGGAACACTGAAGCTTTCTTT. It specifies CASSAEHRNTEAFF.

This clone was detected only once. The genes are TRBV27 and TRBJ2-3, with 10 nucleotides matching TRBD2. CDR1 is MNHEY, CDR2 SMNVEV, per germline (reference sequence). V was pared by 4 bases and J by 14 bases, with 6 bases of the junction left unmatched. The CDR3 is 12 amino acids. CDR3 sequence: CASSSYSGGTYF. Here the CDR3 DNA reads TGTGCCAGCAGTTCCTATAGCGGGGGGACGTATTTT.

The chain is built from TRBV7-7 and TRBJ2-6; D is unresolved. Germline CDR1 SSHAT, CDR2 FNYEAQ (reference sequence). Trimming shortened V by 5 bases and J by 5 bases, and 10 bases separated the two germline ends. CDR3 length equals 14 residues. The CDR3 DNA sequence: TGTGCCAGCAGCCCACAAAGTCGGGCCAACGTCCTGACTTTC. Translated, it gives CASSPQSRANVLTF.